This TCR beta chain was found in a study of OX40 agonist ivuxolimab in advanced cancers. The wider study: Treatment of patients was with ivuxolimab, an agonistic anti-OX40 (CD134) antibody.

The assay was immunoSEQ multiplex PCR, and TCRdb's table has in-frame clones only and misses some. Of tens of thousands of clones in the sample, about 88% were seen once. V gave up 5 bases and J gave up 4 bases; unmatched junction bases: 7. The germline V gene has CDR1 SNHLY and CDR2 FYNNEI. There are 16 residues in the CDR3. Sequences were derived from CD4+ or CD8+ T cells sorted from blood, sampled in a trial of the OX40 agonist ivuxolimab. The clonotype originates from an adult with an advanced solid tumor such as melanoma, head and neck, liver or kidney cancer. The J gene is TRBJ2-3, the V gene TRBV2; 12 bases line up with TRBD2. This chain's CDR3 is CASSSTSGSGSDTQYF. As DNA, the CDR3 is TGTGCCAGCAGTTCGACTAGCGGGAGTGGTTCAGATACGCAGTATTTT.